This T cell receptor (beta chain) was sequenced in a study of shared clonotypes between healthy human individuals. Trimming cost V 6 bases and J 2 bases, with 10 bases left between them. The germline V gene encodes CDR1 LNHDA and CDR2 SQIVND (reference sequence). The CDR3 sequence is 13 residues long. Using ten immunoSEQ deep assay plates, investigators sequenced unsorted PBMC DNA. Produced via immunoSEQ multiplex PCR; TCRdb's table is partial and in-frame only. Here the sample spans about 470,000 clones, around 75% being singletons. The TCR was taken from a woman in her 40s in good health. Some clones in this sample may be carry-over from other donors' samples. The V gene is TRBV19, the J gene TRBJ1-1; D not resolved. The sequencing input was PBMCs. The CDR3 sequence is CASSLSLNTEAFF. The CDR3 DNA reads as TGTGCCAGTAGCCTATCCCTTAACACTGAAGCTTTCTTT. The whole variable domain, filled in from reference TRBV19 and TRBJ1-1, reads DGGITQSPKYLFRKEGQNVTLSCEQNLNHDAMYWYRQDPGQGLRLIYYSQIVNDFQKGDIAEGYSVSREKKESFPLTVTSAQKNPTAFYLCASSLSLNTEAFFGQGTRLTVV.